Listed below are T cell receptor beta chains from one sample, sequenced in a study of cytomegalovirus exposure and HLA in healthy donors. Only in-frame clones appear in the TCRdb table, and some are missing; sequencing was by immunoSEQ multiplex PCR. The sample includes more than 95,000 clones, roughly 17% of them seen just once. Source material: PBMCs. The receptors were sampled from a female donor in good health and CMV-seropositive. CDR3s include the opening cysteine and the closing phenylalanine or tryptophan. D genes are given only for firm matches. Rows give clone size only sometimes, using once, few, many, or a class for an expanded clone.

>NA|NA|TRBJ2-2|TRBV19
CASQTYGGGAGELFF
TGTGCCAGTCAGACGTACGGGGGAGGCGCCGGGGAGCTGTTTTTT
>NA|NA|TRBJ1-1|TRBV6-1
CASSERVRNTEAFF
TGTGCCAGCAGTGAGAGGGTGCGGAACACTGAAGCTTTCTTT
>NA|NA|TRBJ1-2|TRBV4-3
CASSQGFSAGLYGYTF
TGCGCCAGCAGCCAAGGATTCTCGGCAGGGCTCTATGGCTACACCTTC
>TRBD2|NA|TRBJ2-7|TRBV7-2
CASGGGYEQYF
TGTGCCAGCGGCGGGGGATACGAGCAGTACTTC
>TRBD2|few|TRBJ2-5|TRBV5-1
CASSSGLAARQETQYF
TGCGCCAGCAGCTCGGGACTAGCGGCTAGACAAGAGACCCAGTACTTC
>TRBD1|NA|TRBJ1-2|TRBV27
CASSLLGGEGTNYGYTF
TGTGCCAGCAGTTTATTAGGGGGCGAGGGTACTAACTATGGCTACACCTTC
>NA|NA|TRBJ1-6|TRBV7-9
CASSPTGNNSPLHF
TGTGCCAGCAGCCCGACGGGAAATAATTCACCCCTCCACTTT
>NA|few|TRBJ1-2|TRBV6-1
CASSLIPNYGYTF
TGTGCCAGCAGTTTAATCCCTAACTATGGCTACACCTTC
>TRBD1|few|TRBJ1-4|TRBV30
CAWSVGTGIEKLFF
TGTGCCTGGAGTGTCGGGACAGGTATAGAAAAACTGTTTTTT
>TRBD2|NA|TRBJ2-7|TRBV4-2
CASSQELWTSGINEQYF
TGTGCCAGCAGCCAAGAACTTTGGACTAGCGGGATCAACGAGCAGTACTTC
>NA|few|TRBJ1-5|TRBV2
CASSEDSYHQPQHF
TGTGCCAGCAGTGAAGACAGCTATCATCAGCCCCAGCATTTT
>NA|NA|TRBJ1-5|TRBV7-2
CASSLALGGGSNQPQHF
TGTGCCAGCAGCTTAGCCCTCGGGGGGGGGAGCAATCAGCCCCAGCATTTT
>TRBD1|NA|TRBJ2-2|TRBV6-1
CASRTGGADTGELFF
TGTGCCAGCAGGACAGGGGGCGCAGACACCGGGGAGCTGTTTTTT
>NA|NA|TRBJ1-6|TRBV4-1
CASSQERDNINSPLHF
TGCGCCAGCAGCCAAGAACGAGACAATATTAATTCACCCCTCCACTTT
>TRBD1|NA|TRBJ1-2|TRBV6-5
CASSYWDRGRDGYTF
TGTGCCAGCAGTTACTGGGACAGGGGGCGGGATGGCTACACCTTC
>NA|NA|TRBJ1-5|TRBV9
CASSVGQGRYHAQHF
TGTGCCAGCAGCGTAGGCCAGGGGCGGTATCATGCCCAGCATTTT
>TRBD2|NA|TRBJ2-7|TRBV14
CASSQLLAGGFYEQYF
TGTGCCAGCAGCCAACTGCTAGCGGGAGGCTTCTACGAGCAGTACTTC
>NA|NA|TRBJ2-7|TRBV5-1
CASSSPEGGYEQYF
TGCGCCAGCAGCTCCCCGGAGGGAGGCTACGAGCAGTACTTC
>NA|few|TRBJ2-5|TRBV2
CASRLAGLVETQYF
TGTGCCAGCCGCCTGGCGGGTCTCGTAGAGACCCAGTACTTC
>TRBD2|NA|TRBJ2-1|TRBV5-1
CASSPGLANDNEQFF
TGCGCCAGCAGCCCGGGACTAGCAAACGACAATGAGCAGTTCTTC
>NA|NA|TRBJ1-5|TRBV19
CASSIDPGWGAHQPQHF
TGTGCCAGTAGTATAGATCCCGGTTGGGGCGCGCATCAGCCCCAGCATTTT
>NA|NA|TRBJ2-7|TRBV27
CASTLTGSSYEQYF
TGTGCCAGCACCCTGACGGGGAGCTCCTACGAGCAGTACTTC
>NA|few|TRBJ2-1|TRBV7-6
CASSLEGDYRGEQFF
TGTGCCAGCAGCTTAGAGGGGGACTACCGAGGGGAGCAGTTCTTC
>TRBD1|few|TRBJ1-2|TRBV5-1
CASRQEEGALGTF
TGCGCCAGCAGGCAGGAGGAGGGGGCGTTAGGTACCTTC
>NA|few|TRBJ2-7|TRBV5-5
CASSKTYPILYEQYF
TGTGCCAGCAGCAAGACATATCCGATCCTCTACGAGCAGTACTTC
>TRBD1|few|TRBJ1-1|TRBV25-1
CASSKQGANTEAFF
TGTGCCAGCAGTAAACAGGGGGCGAATACTGAAGCTTTCTTT
>NA|NA|TRBJ1-6|TRBV9
CASSVDNTGGSPLHF
TGTGCCAGCAGCGTAGACAATACCGGGGGTTCACCCCTCCACTTT
>NA|NA|TRBJ1-2|TRBV4-3
CASSQTRSGPDNYGYTF
TGCGCCAGCAGCCAGACCCGGTCAGGTCCAGACAACTATGGCTACACCTTC
>TRBD2|few|TRBJ2-3|TRBV5-1
CASSSEGSGRQDTQYF
TGCGCCAGCAGCTCGGAGGGGAGCGGGAGGCAAGATACGCAGTATTTT
>TRBD1|few|TRBJ1-2|TRBV6-5
CASSYRTDRGLGYTF
TGTGCCAGCAGTTATCGAACTGACAGGGGGCTTGGCTACACCTTC
>TRBD1|few|TRBJ2-3|TRBV5-1
CASSRDRTTDTQYF
TGCGCCAGCAGCCGGGACAGGACCACAGATACGCAGTATTTT
>TRBD2|NA|TRBJ2-7|TRBV9
CASSPGGSYYEQYF
TGTGCCAGCAGCCCGGGGGGATCGTACTACGAGCAGTACTTC
>NA|NA|TRBJ1-2|TRBV10-3
CAISESKQGGPDYGYTF
TGTGCCATCAGTGAGTCTAAGCAGGGAGGGCCCGACTATGGCTACACCTTC
>NA|NA|TRBJ2-5|TRBV5-4
CASSLPGGRETQYF
TGTGCCAGCAGCTTGCCAGGGGGGCGAGAGACCCAGTACTTC
>TRBD1|NA|TRBJ1-4|TRBV7-2
CASSLEGWTGQNEKLFF
TGTGCCAGCAGCTTAGAAGGCTGGACAGGGCAGAATGAAAAACTGTTTTTT
>TRBD1|NA|TRBJ2-2|TRBV6-1
CASKWDRGGTGELFF
TGTGCCAGCAAGTGGGACAGGGGGGGCACCGGGGAGCTGTTTTTT
>TRBD1|few|TRBJ2-3|TRBV28
CASRGTGVMTQYF
TGTGCCAGCAGAGGGACAGGGGTTATGACGCAGTATTTT
>TRBD1|NA|TRBJ2-7|TRBV7-8
CASSLILRLTGGSREQYF
TGTGCCAGCAGCTTAATTTTACGTCTTACAGGGGGATCTCGGGAGCAGTACTTC
>NA|NA|TRBJ2-6|TRBV5-1
CASSFAPQGYSGANVLTF
TGCGCCAGCAGCTTTGCCCCTCAGGGGTACTCTGGGGCCAACGTCCTGACTTTC
>NA|NA|TRBJ2-5|TRBV5-1
CASSSAGQETQYF
TGCGCCAGCAGCTCGGCAGGACAAGAGACCCAGTACTTC
>TRBD2|few|TRBJ2-3|TRBV28
CASSLSGGRSPYTQYF
TGTGCCAGCAGTTTATCCGGCGGGAGGTCCCCATATACGCAGTATTTT
>TRBD1|few|TRBJ1-3|TRBV7-9
CASSSATGGKGNTIYF
TGTGCCAGCAGCTCCGCCACAGGGGGCAAAGGAAACACCATATATTTT